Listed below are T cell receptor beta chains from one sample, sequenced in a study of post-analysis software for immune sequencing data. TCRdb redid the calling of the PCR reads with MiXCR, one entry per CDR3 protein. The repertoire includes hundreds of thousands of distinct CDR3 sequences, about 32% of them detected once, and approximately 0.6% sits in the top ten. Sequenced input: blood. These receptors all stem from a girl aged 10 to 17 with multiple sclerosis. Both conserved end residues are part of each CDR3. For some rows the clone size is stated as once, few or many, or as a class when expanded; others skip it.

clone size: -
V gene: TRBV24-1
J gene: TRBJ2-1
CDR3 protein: CATSERTGGPYNEQFF

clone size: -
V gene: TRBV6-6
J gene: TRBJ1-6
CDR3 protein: CASSREGSPLHF

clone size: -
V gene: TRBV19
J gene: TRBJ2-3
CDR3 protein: CASSPRTSGRSADTQYF

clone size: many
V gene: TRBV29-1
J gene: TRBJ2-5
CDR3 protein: CSVESPPGETQYF

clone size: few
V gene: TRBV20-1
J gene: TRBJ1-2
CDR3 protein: CSARDRGLGGYTF

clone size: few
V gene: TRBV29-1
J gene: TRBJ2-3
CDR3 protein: CSVEGGRDATDTQYF

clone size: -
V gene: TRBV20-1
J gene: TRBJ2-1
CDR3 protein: CSVRDPRYNEQFF

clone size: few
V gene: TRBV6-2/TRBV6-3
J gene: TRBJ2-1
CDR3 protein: CASKKQGWNEQFF

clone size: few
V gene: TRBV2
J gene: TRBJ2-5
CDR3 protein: CASRPTSGQETQYF

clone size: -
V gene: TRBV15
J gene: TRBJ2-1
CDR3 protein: CATSTPLGGSFF

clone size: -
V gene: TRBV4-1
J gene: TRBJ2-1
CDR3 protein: CASSQDSGEMETQFF

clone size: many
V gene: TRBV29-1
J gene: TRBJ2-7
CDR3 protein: CSVAGGQGTYEQYF

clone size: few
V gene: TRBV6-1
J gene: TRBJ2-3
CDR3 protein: CASSEAVFPGRFDTQYF

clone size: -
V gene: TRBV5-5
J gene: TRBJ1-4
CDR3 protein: CASSRLPDQALIKEKLFF

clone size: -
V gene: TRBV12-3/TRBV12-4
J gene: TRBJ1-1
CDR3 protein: CASSLAGDAEAFF

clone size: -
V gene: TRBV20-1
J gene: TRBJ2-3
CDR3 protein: CSARADLGTDTRYF

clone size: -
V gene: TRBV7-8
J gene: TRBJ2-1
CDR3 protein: CASSLGLAVGHEQFF

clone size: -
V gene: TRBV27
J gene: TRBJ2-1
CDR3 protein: CASSLWRGGRNEQFF

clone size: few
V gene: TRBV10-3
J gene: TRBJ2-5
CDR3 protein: CAIRRDGQETQYF

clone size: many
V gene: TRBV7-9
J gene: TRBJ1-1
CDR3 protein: CASSPTSRGPGNTEAFF

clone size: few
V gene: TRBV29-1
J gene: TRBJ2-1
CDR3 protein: CSVAYLAGTSSYNEQFF

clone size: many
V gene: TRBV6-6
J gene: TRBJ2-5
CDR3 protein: CASSRWAGLAETQYF

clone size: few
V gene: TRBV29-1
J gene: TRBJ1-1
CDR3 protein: CSVGRSRILNTEAFF

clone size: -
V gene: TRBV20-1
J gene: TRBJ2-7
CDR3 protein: CSASRSGLAYEQYF

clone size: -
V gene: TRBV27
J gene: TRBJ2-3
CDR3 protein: CASADRTDTQYF

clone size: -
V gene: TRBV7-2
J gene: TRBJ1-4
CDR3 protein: CASSLLQGAFEKLFF

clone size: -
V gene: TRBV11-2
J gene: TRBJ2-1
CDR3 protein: CASSLRGDTHNEQFF

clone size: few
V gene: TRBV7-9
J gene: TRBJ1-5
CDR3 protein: CASTQGVETIQPQHF

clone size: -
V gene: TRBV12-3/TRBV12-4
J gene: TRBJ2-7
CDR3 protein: CASSYRKGTGTYEQYF

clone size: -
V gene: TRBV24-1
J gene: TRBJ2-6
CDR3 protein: CTTSVAPPYSGANVLTF

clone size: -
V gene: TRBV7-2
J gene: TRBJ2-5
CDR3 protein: CASSSQGMGRETQYF

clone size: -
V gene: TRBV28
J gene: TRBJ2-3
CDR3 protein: CASSPDREGTDTQYF

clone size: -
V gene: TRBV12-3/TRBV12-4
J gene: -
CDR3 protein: CASSSSGGAGNIQYF

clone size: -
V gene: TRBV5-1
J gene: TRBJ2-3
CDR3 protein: CASSKGASGRAGTDTQYF

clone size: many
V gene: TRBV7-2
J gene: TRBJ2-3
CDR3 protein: CASSLRGSSTDTQYF

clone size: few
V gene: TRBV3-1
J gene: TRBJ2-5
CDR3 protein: CASSHLGQKETQYF

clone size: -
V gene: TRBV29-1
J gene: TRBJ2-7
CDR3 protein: CSVTGGPAYEQYF

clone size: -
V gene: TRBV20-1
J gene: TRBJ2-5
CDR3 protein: CSAKALAGGETQYF

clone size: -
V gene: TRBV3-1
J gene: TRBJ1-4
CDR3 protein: CASSQDSTTRHEKLFF

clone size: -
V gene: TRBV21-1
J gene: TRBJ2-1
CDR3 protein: CASSKAGRTQGGEQFF

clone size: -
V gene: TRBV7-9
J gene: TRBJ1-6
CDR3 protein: CASSLGRFRDSPLHF

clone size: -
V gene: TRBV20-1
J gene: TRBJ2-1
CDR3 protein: CSAREVRLAVYNEQFF

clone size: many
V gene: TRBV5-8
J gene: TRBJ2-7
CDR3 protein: CASRAGPNEQYF

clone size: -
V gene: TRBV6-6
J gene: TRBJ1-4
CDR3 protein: CASSSLRGDLNEKLFF

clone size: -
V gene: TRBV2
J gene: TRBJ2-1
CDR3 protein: CASRGQGVREQFF